The clone carrying this TCR beta chain has ten or more counts. This sample was taken from a study of T-cell reconstitution after alpha-beta-depleted transplantation in children. Unique molecular identifiers were incorporated into the prepared TCRbeta library. TCRdb reanalysed the PCR reads using MiXCR and keeps one entry per CDR3 protein. The data show 260,000 or so distinct CDR3 sequences, around 13% seen once. The V and J ends lost 1 base and 6 bases respectively, with 19 bases between them. CDR1 and CDR2 from the germline V gene are DFQATT and SNEGSKA (reference sequence). The CDR3 spans 16 residues.

Here the sequenced sample was PBMCs from the stem cell graft donor, taken from the stem cell graft. The sequence came from a human donor who donated a stem cell graft to a child with acute lymphoblastic leukemia. The chain has TRBV20-1 and TRBJ1-3; a weak D match, TRBD1 (5 bases). The CDR3 DNA reads TGCAGTGCTAGAGGGCTGGGGGAGAGTCCTGAAAACACCATATATTTT. Translated, it gives CSARGLGESPENTIYF.